This T cell receptor beta chain was documented in a study of control samples from healthy donors and cancer patients. The germline CDR1 and CDR2 sequences are SGHRS and YFSETQ. The CDR3 has 17 amino acids. V was pared by 0 bases and J by 4 bases, with 14 bases between. Using immunoSEQ multiplex PCR, the repertoire was profiled, and TCRdb retains in-frame clones only, with some absent. The sample holds 94,000 or so clones, approximately 84% seen once. This clonotype was obtained from a man aged 70 or older with lung cancer. J is TRBJ1-6 and V is TRBV5-1; D unclear. The sequencing input was PBMCs. Written as DNA, the CDR3 is TGCGCCAGCAGCTTGGTGGCGGGAGCTGGGTATAATTCACCCCTCCACTTT. This sequence encodes CASSLVAGAGYNSPLHF.